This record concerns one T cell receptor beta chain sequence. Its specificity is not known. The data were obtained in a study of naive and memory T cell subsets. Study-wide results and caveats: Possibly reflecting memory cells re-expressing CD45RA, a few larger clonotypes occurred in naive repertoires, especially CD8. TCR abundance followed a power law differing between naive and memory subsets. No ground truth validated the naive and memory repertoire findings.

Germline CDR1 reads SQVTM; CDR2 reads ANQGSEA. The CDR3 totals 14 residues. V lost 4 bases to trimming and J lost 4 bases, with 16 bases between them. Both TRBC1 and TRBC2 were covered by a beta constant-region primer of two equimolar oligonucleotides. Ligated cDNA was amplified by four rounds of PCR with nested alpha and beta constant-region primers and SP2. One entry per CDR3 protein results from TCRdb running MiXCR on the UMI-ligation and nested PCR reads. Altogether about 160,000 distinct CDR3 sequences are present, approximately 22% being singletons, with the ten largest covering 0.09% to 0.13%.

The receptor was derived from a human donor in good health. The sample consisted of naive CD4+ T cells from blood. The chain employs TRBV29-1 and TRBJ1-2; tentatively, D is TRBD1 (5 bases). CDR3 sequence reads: CSVAVSGNPYGYTF. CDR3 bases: TGCAGCGTTGCCGTGTCAGGGAATCCCTATGGCTACACCTTC.